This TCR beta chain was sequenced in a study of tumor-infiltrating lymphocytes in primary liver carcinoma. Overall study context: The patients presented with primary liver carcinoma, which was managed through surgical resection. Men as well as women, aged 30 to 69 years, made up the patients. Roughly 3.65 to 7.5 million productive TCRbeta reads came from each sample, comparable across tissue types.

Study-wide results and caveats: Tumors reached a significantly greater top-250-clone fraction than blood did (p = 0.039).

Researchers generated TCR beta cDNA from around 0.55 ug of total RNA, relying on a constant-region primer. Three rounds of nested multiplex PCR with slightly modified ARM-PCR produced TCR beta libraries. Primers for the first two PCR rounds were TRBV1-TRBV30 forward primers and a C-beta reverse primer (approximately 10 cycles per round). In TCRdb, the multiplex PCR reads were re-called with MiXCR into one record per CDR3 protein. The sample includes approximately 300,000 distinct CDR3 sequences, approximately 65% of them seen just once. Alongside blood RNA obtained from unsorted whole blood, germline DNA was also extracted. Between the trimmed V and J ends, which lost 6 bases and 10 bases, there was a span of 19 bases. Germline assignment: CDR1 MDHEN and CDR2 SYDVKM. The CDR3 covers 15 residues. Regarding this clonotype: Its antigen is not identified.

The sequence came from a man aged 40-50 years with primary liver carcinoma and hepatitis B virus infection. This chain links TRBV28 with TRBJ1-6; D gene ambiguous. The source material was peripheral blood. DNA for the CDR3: TGTGCCAGCAGGATGACGGTGTCCGGAGGCTCACCCCTCCACTTT. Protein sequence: CASRMTVSGGSPLHF.